Presented here are 9 T cell receptor beta chains from one specimen sequenced in a study of long-term antiretroviral therapy in people with HIV. This was the immunoSEQ v3.0 assay at survey level. Profiled with immunoSEQ multiplex PCR; TCRdb holds only in-frame clones, not every one. The profile covers about 32,000 clones, with approximately 94% appearing a single time and roughly 3.9% taken by the ten largest. The specimen was unsorted PBMCs, collected 4.1 years after starting antiretroviral therapy. The receptor set was obtained from a woman aged 50 to 65 with HIV.

The V call is TRBV29-1, the J call TRBJ1-2, with D hard to call. Germline CDR1 reads SQVTM; CDR2 reads ANQGSEA. With 7 bases removed from V and 0 bases from J, the gap between germline ends came to 15 bases. The CDR3 spans 14 residues. This CDR3 reads CSASITGTNYGYTF. The CDR3 DNA follows: TGCAGCGCCTCGATCACCGGGACTAACTATGGCTACACCTTC.

This clone was detected once. V gene TRBV30 combines with J gene TRBJ1-1, with D hard to call. Trimming took off 2 bases at V and 0 bases at J, with 10 bases between the two ends. Germline CDR1 GTSNPN, CDR2 SVGIG (reference sequence). The CDR3 length is 14 residues. The CDR3 protein is CAWSLGTLNTEAFF. The CDR3 coding sequence is TGTGCCTGGAGTTTGGGCACCTTGAACACTGAAGCTTTCTTT. Supplemented by reference TRBV30 and TRBJ1-1, the full variable domain reads SQTIHQWPATLVQPVGSPLSLECTVEGTSNPNLYWYRQAAGRGLQLLFYSVGIGQISSEVPQNLSASRPQDRQFILSSKKLLLSDSGFYLCAWSLGTLNTEAFFGQGTRLTVV.

The chain employs TRBV11-1 and TRBJ2-3; TRBD2 aligns across 7 bases. With V trimmed by 1 base and J by 5 bases, 6 bases remained unmatched. The CDR3 has 15 amino acids. Germline CDR1 and CDR2: SGHAT and FQDESV (reference sequence). CDR3 in DNA: TGTGCCAGCAGCTTAGGGCCAGCGGGGAAAGATACGCAGTATTTT. Protein sequence: CASSLGPAGKDTQYF.

The chain links TRBV28 to TRBJ1-1, with 8 positions matching TRBD1. The germline V gene has CDR1 MDHEN and CDR2 SYDVKM. The trim removed 4 bases at V and 1 base at J, leaving 11 bases unmatched. The CDR3 is made up of 17 amino acids. CDR3 bases: TGTGCCAGCAGTTCCCCGGACAGGGCGACTACGAACACTGAAGCTTTCTTT. Amino acids: CASSSPDRATTNTEAFF.

The gene calls are TRBV5-1 and TRBJ2-7, with TRBD1 matching 7 bases. The CDR3 length is 19 residues. Trimming took 0 bases from V and 0 from J; bases not matched to a gene: 15. Per the germline V gene, CDR1 is SGHRS and CDR2 is YFSETQ. This CDR3 is CASSLDIARYRGVSYEQYF. DNA for the CDR3: TGCGCCAGCAGCTTGGATATCGCCCGGTACAGGGGAGTCTCCTACGAGCAGTACTTC.

This chain joins TRBV7-9 and TRBJ2-3; maybe TRBD1 (6 bases). Trimming removed 5 bases at V and 2 bases at J, with 17 bases between. Germline V gene sequence: CDR1 SEHNR, CDR2 FQNEAQ (reference sequence). This CDR3 comprises 16 residues. DNA for the CDR3: TGTGCCAGCAGCCCCCGACAGGCCCCCCTCACAGATACGCAGTATTTT. Its translation: CASSPRQAPLTDTQYF.

The gene calls are TRBV6-6 and TRBJ2-5; D not certain. CDR1 and CDR2 from the germline V gene are MNHNY and SVGAGI (reference sequence). V was pared by 4 bases and J by 6 bases, with 9 bases between. The CDR3 extends over 12 amino acids. The CDR3 sequence is CASSLNSQTQYF. The CDR3 bases are TGTGCCAGCAGTTTAAACAGCCAGACCCAGTACTTC.

This clone came up once. The chain is built from TRBV6-5 and TRBJ2-3; 8 bases map to TRBD2. CDR1 and CDR2 (germline): MNHEY, SVGAGI. Losses at the gene ends were 4 bases for V and 6 bases for J; bases not matched to a gene: 9. This CDR3 contains 15 residues. The CDR3, as DNA: TGTGCCAGCAGTTTACAGGGACTAGTAACGGATACGCAGTATTTT. This encodes CASSLQGLVTDTQYF.

The chain uses TRBV9 and TRBJ2-5; 8 nucleotides align to TRBD2. V lost 0 bases and J lost 5; bases outside the gene matches: 3. The CDR3 is 14 amino acids. Germline CDR1 is SGDLS and CDR2 is YYNGEE. Here the CDR3 reads CASSVGTSWETQYF. The CDR3 DNA follows: TGTGCCAGCAGCGTAGGGACTAGCTGGGAGACCCAGTACTTC. Drawing the rest from reference TRBV9 and TRBJ2-5, the complete variable domain is DSGVTQTPKHLITATGQRVTLRCSPRSGDLSVYWYQQSLDQGLQFLIQYYNGEERAKGNILERFSAQQFPDLHSELNLSSLELGDSALYFCASSVGTSWETQYFGPGTRLLVL.